This is a list of T cell receptor beta chains from one sample in a study of T-cell reconstitution after alpha-beta-depleted transplantation in children. TCRdb reprocessed the PCR reads via MiXCR and lists one record per CDR3 protein. The sample records about 72,000 distinct CDR3 sequences, 7% to 8% being singletons. Here the sequenced sample was PBMCs from the stem cell graft donor, taken from the stem cell graft. The receptors originated from a human donor who donated a stem cell graft to a child with acute lymphoblastic leukemia. The CDR3 runs from the conserved cysteine through the conserved F or W. A D gene is named only where the DNA matches it firmly. Clone size appears in some rows only: once, few, many, or a class for an expanded clone.

V: TRBV29-1
J: TRBJ1-1
length: 13
size: many
D: .
DNA: TGCAGCGTTGATGCGGGGGCTGGCACTGAAGCTTTCTTT
CDR3: CSVDAGAGTEAFF

V: TRBV6-5
J: TRBJ2-7
length: 13
size: many
D: .
DNA: TGTGCCAGCAGAGTTACACAGTACTACGAGCAGTACTTC
CDR3: CASRVTQYYEQYF

V: TRBV28
J: TRBJ2-7
length: 11
size: .
D: .
DNA: TGTGCCAGCAGTATCTACTACGAGCAGTACTTC
CDR3: CASSIYYEQYF

V: TRBV7-9
J: TRBJ2-1
length: 15
size: many
D: .
DNA: TGTGCCAGCACCTCCGGGACCAGAGCAACAAATGAGCAGTTCTTC
CDR3: CASTSGTRATNEQFF

V: TRBV19
J: TRBJ1-2
length: 14
size: few
D: .
DNA: TGTGCCAGTTCCCAAACCAGTTCTAACTATGGCTACACCTTC
CDR3: CASSQTSSNYGYTF

V: TRBV9
J: TRBJ1-1
length: 15
size: many
D: .
DNA: TGTGCCAGCAGCGAGCAGGGCATCAGGAACACTGAAGCTTTCTTT
CDR3: CASSEQGIRNTEAFF

V: TRBV7-2
J: TRBJ2-4
length: 14
size: many
D: .
DNA: TGTGCCAGCAGCGAAGGGGGGTCCAAAAACATTCAGTACTTC
CDR3: CASSEGGSKNIQYF

V: TRBV12-3/TRBV12-4
J: TRBJ2-1
length: 16
size: many
D: TRBD2
DNA: TGTGCCAGCAGTCCCTCTCGTTTAGCGGGGAACAATGAGCAGTTCTTC
CDR3: CASSPSRLAGNNEQFF

V: TRBV7-2
J: TRBJ2-2
length: 14
size: few
D: .
DNA: TGTGCCAGCCGCCTGACTGCCTTGGGCGGGGAGCTGTTTTTT
CDR3: CASRLTALGGELFF

V: TRBV4-2
J: TRBJ1-1
length: 16
size: many
D: .
DNA: TGTGCCAGCAGCCAAGAGTTGGGACTGCCGAACACTGAAGCTTTCTTT
CDR3: CASSQELGLPNTEAFF

V: TRBV7-9
J: TRBJ2-3
length: 16
size: many
D: .
DNA: TGTGCCAGCAGCTCGACGGACAGTCAAAACACAGATACGCAGTATTTT
CDR3: CASSSTDSQNTDTQYF

V: TRBV28
J: TRBJ2-2
length: 13
size: many
D: .
DNA: TGTGCCAGCAGTTCAGACTTCACCGGGGAGCTGTTTTTT
CDR3: CASSSDFTGELFF

V: TRBV11-1
J: TRBJ1-1
length: 14
size: many
D: TRBD1
DNA: TGTGCCAGCAGCTTTAGAGCAGGGGGTCCTGAAGCTTTCTTT
CDR3: CASSFRAGGPEAFF

V: TRBV7-3
J: TRBJ2-1
length: 17
size: .
D: TRBD2
DNA: TGTGCCAGCAGCCCCCGGGGACTAGCCAATCTTTACAATGAGCAGTTCTTC
CDR3: CASSPRGLANLYNEQFF

V: TRBV7-2
J: TRBJ2-3
length: 20
size: many
D: TRBD2
DNA: TGTGCCAGCAGCTCTGGGGGGGGATTCGGGACTAGCGGGGTGACAGATACGCAGTATTTT
CDR3: CASSSGGGFGTSGVTDTQYF

V: TRBV18
J: TRBJ2-1
length: 14
size: many
D: .
DNA: TGTGCCAGCTCACCACCGACTGGGGTTCCTGAGCAGTTCTTC
CDR3: CASSPPTGVPEQFF

V: TRBV20-1
J: TRBJ2-7
length: 17
size: many
D: .
DNA: TGCAGTGCTAGAGACTCGCCGGTTGGCGGGCCCTCCTACGAGCAGTACTTC
CDR3: CSARDSPVGGPSYEQYF

V: TRBV19
J: TRBJ1-5
length: 17
size: .
D: TRBD1
DNA: TGTGCCAGTAGTGCTAGACAGGGCCCCCGAACCAATCAGCCCCAGCATTTT
CDR3: CASSARQGPRTNQPQHF

V: TRBV6-2/TRBV6-3
J: TRBJ2-2
length: 14
size: few
D: .
DNA: TGTGCCAGCAGGAAGACCTTGGGAACCGGGGAGCTGTTTTTT
CDR3: CASRKTLGTGELFF

V: TRBV28
J: TRBJ2-1
length: 17
size: many
D: .
DNA: TGTGCCAGCAGCCTCGGGGCGGCCGGGGGAACGTACAATGAGCAGTTCTTC
CDR3: CASSLGAAGGTYNEQFF

V: TRBV5-1
J: TRBJ2-3
length: 16
size: .
D: .
DNA: TGCGCCAGCAGCTTGGTACCATCGGAAGGTACAGATACGCAGTATTTT
CDR3: CASSLVPSEGTDTQYF

V: TRBV7-9
J: TRBJ2-7
length: 15
size: once
D: .
DNA: TGTGCCAGCAGCTTATCTGGGGAGTTCTCCTACGAGCAGTACTTC
CDR3: CASSLSGEFSYEQYF

V: TRBV2
J: TRBJ1-2
length: 14
size: few
D: TRBD1
DNA: TGTGCCAGCAGTGCAGGACAGGGGGCGCGGGGCTACACCTTC
CDR3: CASSAGQGARGYTF

V: TRBV28
J: TRBJ2-7
length: 13
size: .
D: .
DNA: TGTGCCAGCGGCATCGGGGGCCCCTGCGAGCAGTACTTC
CDR3: CASGIGGPCEQYF

V: TRBV11-2
J: TRBJ2-7
length: 14
size: .
D: .
DNA: TGTGCCAGCAGCTCAACATGGGTATCCTACGAGCAGTACTTC
CDR3: CASSSTWVSYEQYF

V: TRBV9
J: TRBJ2-3
length: 16
size: many
D: .
DNA: TGTGCCAGCAGCGTAGAGGGAGGACAGGGCACAGATACGCAGTATTTT
CDR3: CASSVEGGQGTDTQYF

V: TRBV12-3/TRBV12-4
J: TRBJ1-2
length: 13
size: few
D: .
DNA: TGTGCCAGCAGTTTAGGGGGGGCAGGCGGCTACACCTTC
CDR3: CASSLGGAGGYTF

V: TRBV27
J: TRBJ2-5
length: 15
size: few
D: .
DNA: TGTGCCAGCAGTTTGACTAGTTTCGGAAAAGAGACCCAGTACTTC
CDR3: CASSLTSFGKETQYF

V: TRBV5-1
J: TRBJ2-7
length: 15
size: few
D: .
DNA: TGCGCCAGCAGTTCACAGGGCAAATCAGAGGGCGAGCAGTACTTC
CDR3: CASSSQGKSEGEQYF

V: TRBV20-1
J: TRBJ2-7
length: 14
size: few
D: TRBD2
DNA: TGCAGTGCCAACCTAGCGGGAGTCCCCTACGAGCAGTACTTC
CDR3: CSANLAGVPYEQYF

V: TRBV7-2
J: TRBJ2-2
length: 18
size: many
D: .
DNA: TGTGCCAGCAGCTTAGTGCATTTCGGGGGAAGGGGAAGCGGGGAGCTGTTTTTT
CDR3: CASSLVHFGGRGSGELFF

V: TRBV29-1
J: TRBJ1-2
length: 13
size: .
D: .
DNA: TGCAGCGTCAGGGGCCAGCTGGACTATGGCTACACCTTC
CDR3: CSVRGQLDYGYTF

V: TRBV13
J: TRBJ2-2
length: 14
size: few
D: TRBD2
DNA: TGTGCCAGCAGCCCCGGACTAGCCCCCGGGGAGCTGTTTTTT
CDR3: CASSPGLAPGELFF

V: TRBV29-1
J: TRBJ2-7
length: 13
size: many
D: TRBD1
DNA: TGCAGCGTTGATGGGGACAGCCCCTACGAGCAGTACTTC
CDR3: CSVDGDSPYEQYF

V: TRBV7-9
J: TRBJ1-1
length: 14
size: many
D: .
DNA: TGTGCCAGCAGCTTGGGACAAATGAACACTGAAGCTTTCTTT
CDR3: CASSLGQMNTEAFF

V: TRBV5-1
J: TRBJ2-7
length: 12
size: many
D: .
DNA: TGCGCCAGCAGACCCGACAGCTACGAGCAGTACTTC
CDR3: CASRPDSYEQYF

V: TRBV7-3
J: TRBJ1-1
length: 15
size: many
D: .
DNA: TGTGCCAGCAGCTTAACGGGCGAAGTAAACACTGAAGCTTTCTTT
CDR3: CASSLTGEVNTEAFF

V: TRBV20-1
J: TRBJ2-3
length: 13
size: .
D: .
DNA: TGCAGTGCTAGAGGGGTGGTGCCAGATACGCAGTATTTT
CDR3: CSARGVVPDTQYF

V: TRBV20-1
J: TRBJ2-7
length: 12
size: few
D: .
DNA: TGCAGTGCTAGAGAGGGCAGGTTGGAGCAGTACTTC
CDR3: CSAREGRLEQYF

V: TRBV20-1
J: TRBJ2-7
length: 15
size: many
D: .
DNA: TGCAGTGCTAGAGATAGTGGGGGGGCGCGTCCCGAGCAGTACTTC
CDR3: CSARDSGGARPEQYF

V: TRBV18
J: TRBJ1-1
length: 15
size: once
D: .
DNA: TGTGCCGGAACCACCCGCGACACCGCTAACACTGAAGCTTTCTTT
CDR3: CAGTTRDTANTEAFF

V: TRBV29-1
J: TRBJ2-4
length: 12
size: many
D: .
DNA: TGCAGCGTTGAGGGTCCCAAAAACATTCAGTACTTC
CDR3: CSVEGPKNIQYF

V: TRBV6-4
J: TRBJ2-2
length: 17
size: .
D: .
DNA: TGTGCCAGCAGTGACTCGAGAAAGGGGGGAGTTACCGGGGAGCTGTTTTTT
CDR3: CASSDSRKGGVTGELFF

V: TRBV5-1
J: TRBJ2-5
length: 14
size: many
D: .
DNA: TGCGCCAGCAGCCCCCAAGCATTCCAAGAGACCCAGTACTTC
CDR3: CASSPQAFQETQYF

V: TRBV24-1
J: TRBJ2-1
length: 18
size: many
D: TRBD2
DNA: TGTGCCACCAGTGACCCACCCGAGACTAGCGGCTCCTACAATGAGCAGTTCTTC
CDR3: CATSDPPETSGSYNEQFF

V: TRBV15
J: TRBJ1-5
length: 15
size: many
D: TRBD1
DNA: TGTGCCACCAGCAGGGACAGGGGGTTTGTCCAGCCCCAGCATTTT
CDR3: CATSRDRGFVQPQHF

V: TRBV4-1
J: TRBJ2-5
length: 14
size: many
D: TRBD1
DNA: TGCGCCAGCAGAGGACAGGGGCCGCAAGAGACCCAGTACTTC
CDR3: CASRGQGPQETQYF

V: TRBV5-6
J: TRBJ2-3
length: 16
size: .
D: .
DNA: TGTGCCAGCAGCTTTGTTGACAGCCAAGCCACAGATACGCAGTATTTT
CDR3: CASSFVDSQATDTQYF

V: TRBV7-9
J: TRBJ2-2
length: 16
size: many
D: .
DNA: TGTGCCAGCAGCTTCGCCTCCTCGGGTATAATCGGGGAGCTGTTTTTT
CDR3: CASSFASSGIIGELFF